This T cell receptor (beta chain) derives from a study of T cell responses to AZD1222 COVID-19 vaccine. Germline trimming cut 1 base from V and 6 bases from J; bases unmatched to any gene: 7. Germline V gene data show CDR1 as GTSNPN and CDR2 as SVGIG (reference sequence). The CDR3 spans 15 residues. The protocol was immunoSEQ multiplex PCR, while the TCRdb copy is restricted to in-frame clones and leaves out a portion. The repertoire holds 100,000 to 150,000 clones, with 85% to 90% as singletons. The specimen was peripheral blood, collected 28 days after the second AZD1222 dose. The chain links TRBV30 to TRBJ2-3; 10 nucleotides line up with TRBD1. The receptor was derived from an adult who received the AZD1222 COVID-19 vaccine. DNA of the CDR3: TGTGCCTGGAGTGGGCGGGGACAGGGGACGGATACGCAGTATTTT. Translating it yields CAWSGRGQGTDTQYF.